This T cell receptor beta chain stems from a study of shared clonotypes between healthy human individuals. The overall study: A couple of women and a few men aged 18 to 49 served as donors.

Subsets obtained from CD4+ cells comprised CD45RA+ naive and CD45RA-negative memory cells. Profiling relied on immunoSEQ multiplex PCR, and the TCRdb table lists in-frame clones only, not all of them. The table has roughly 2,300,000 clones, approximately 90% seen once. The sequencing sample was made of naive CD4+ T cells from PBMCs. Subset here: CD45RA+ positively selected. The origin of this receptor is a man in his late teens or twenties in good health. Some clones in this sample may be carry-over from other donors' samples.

The CDR3 is CASSLDPAGSDTQYF. CDR3 sequence (DNA): TGTGCCAGCAGCTTAGATCCGGCAGGGTCAGATACGCAGTATTTT. The V and J genes are TRBV7-2 and TRBJ2-3; a weak D match, TRBD1 (5 bases). The V end lost 1 base, the J end lost 4 bases, and 12 bases lay between the germline ends. Germline V gene data show CDR1 as SGHTA and CDR2 as FQGNSA. This CDR3 is built from 15 residues.